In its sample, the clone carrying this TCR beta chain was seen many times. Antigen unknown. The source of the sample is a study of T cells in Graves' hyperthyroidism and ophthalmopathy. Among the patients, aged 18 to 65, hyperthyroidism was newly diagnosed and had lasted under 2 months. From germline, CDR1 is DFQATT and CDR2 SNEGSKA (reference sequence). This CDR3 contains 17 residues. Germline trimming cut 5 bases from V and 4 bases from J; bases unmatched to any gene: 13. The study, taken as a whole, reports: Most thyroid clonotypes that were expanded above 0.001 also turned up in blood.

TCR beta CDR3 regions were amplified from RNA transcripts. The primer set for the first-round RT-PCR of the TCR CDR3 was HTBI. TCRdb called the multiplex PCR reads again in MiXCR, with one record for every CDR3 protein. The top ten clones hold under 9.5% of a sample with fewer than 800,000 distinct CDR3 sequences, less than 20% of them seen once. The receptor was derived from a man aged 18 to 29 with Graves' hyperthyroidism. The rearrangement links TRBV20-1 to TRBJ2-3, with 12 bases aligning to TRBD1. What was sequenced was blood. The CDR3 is CSAQPPPGQGAADTQYF. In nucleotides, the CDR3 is TGCAGTGCTCAACCTCCTCCGGGACAGGGGGCGGCAGATACGCAGTATTTT.